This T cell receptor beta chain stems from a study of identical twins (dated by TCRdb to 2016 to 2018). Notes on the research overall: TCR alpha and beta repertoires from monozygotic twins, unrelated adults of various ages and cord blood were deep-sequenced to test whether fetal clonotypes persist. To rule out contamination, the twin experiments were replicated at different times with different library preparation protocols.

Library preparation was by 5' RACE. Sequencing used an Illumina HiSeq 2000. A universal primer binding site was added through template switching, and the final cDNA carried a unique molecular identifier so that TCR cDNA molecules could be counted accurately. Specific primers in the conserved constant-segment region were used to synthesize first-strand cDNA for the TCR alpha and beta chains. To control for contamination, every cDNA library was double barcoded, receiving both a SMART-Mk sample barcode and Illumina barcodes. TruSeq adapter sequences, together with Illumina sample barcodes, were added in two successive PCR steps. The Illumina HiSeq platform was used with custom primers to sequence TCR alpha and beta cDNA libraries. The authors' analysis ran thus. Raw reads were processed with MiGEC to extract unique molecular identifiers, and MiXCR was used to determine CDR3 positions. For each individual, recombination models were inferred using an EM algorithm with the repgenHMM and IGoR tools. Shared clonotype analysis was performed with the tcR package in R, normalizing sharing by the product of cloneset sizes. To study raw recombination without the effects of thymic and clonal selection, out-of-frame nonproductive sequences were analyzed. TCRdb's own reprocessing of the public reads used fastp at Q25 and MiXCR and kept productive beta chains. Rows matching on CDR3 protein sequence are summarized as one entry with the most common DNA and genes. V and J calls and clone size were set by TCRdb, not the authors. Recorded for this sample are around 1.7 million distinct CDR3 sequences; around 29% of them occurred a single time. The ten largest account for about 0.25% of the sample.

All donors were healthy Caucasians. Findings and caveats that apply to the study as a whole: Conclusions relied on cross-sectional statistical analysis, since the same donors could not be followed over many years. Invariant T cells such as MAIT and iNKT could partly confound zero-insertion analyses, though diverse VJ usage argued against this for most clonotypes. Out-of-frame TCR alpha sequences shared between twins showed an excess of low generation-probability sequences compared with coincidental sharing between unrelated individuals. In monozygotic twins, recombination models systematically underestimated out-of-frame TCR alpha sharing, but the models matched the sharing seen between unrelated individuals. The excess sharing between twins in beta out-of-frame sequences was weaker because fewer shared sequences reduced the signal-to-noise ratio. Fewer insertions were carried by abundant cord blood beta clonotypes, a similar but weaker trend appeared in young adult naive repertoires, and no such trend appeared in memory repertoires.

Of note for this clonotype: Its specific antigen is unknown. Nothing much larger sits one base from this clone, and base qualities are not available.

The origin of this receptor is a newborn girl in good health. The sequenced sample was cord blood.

In nucleotides, the sequence is TGTGCCAGCAGCTTAGTTATTGTGGGGTTGGGGAACACTGAAGCTTTCTTT. Its amino acids are CASSLVIVGLGNTEAFF. Here the chain combines TRBV11-2 and TRBJ1-1; the D gene identity is not certain. The CDR3 sequence holds 17 residues, the cysteine and phenylalanine included. Of the read, only the CDR3 DNA is kept; its 51 bases are in frame from base 1. According to the germline V gene, CDR1 reads SGHAT and CDR2 reads FQNNGV. V is clipped by 1 base and J by 1 base, and the sequence between their germline boundaries is 16 bases long.